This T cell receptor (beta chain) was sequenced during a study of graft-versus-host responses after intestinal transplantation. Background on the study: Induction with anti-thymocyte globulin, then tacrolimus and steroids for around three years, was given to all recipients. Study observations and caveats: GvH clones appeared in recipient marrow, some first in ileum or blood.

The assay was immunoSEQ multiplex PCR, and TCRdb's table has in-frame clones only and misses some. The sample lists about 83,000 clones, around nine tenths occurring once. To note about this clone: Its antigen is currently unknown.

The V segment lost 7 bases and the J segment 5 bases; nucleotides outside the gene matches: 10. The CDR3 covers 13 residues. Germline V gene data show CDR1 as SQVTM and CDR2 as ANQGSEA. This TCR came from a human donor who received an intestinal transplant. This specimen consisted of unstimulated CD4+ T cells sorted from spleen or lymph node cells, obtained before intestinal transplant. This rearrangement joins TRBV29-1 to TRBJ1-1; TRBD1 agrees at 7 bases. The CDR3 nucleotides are TGCAGCGGATACAGGGGTGGGGTTACTGAAGCTTTCTTT. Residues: CSGYRGGVTEAFF.